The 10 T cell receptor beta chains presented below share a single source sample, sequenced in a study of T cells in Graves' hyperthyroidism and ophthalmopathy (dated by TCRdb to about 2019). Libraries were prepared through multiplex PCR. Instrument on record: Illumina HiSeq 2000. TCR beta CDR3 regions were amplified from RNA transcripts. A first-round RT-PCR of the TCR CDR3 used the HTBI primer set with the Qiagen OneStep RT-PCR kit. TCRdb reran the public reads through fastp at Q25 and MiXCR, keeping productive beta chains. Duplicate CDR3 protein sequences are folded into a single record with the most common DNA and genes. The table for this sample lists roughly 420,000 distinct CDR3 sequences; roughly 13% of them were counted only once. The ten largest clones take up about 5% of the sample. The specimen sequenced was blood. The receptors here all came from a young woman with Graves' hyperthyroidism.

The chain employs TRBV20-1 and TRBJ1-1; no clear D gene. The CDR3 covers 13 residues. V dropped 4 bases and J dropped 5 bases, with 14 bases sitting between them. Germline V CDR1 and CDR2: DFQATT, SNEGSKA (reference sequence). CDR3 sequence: CSATDGVGTEAFF. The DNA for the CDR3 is TGCAGTGCTACTGATGGAGTCGGAACTGAAGCTTTCTTT.

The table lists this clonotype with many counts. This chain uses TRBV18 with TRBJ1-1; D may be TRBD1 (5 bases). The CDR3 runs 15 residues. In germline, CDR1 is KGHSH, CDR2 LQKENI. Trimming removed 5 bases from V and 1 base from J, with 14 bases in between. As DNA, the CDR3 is TGTGCCAGCTCAAACGGAGGGGTCGGGAACACTGAAGCTTTCTTT. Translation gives CASSNGGVGNTEAFF.

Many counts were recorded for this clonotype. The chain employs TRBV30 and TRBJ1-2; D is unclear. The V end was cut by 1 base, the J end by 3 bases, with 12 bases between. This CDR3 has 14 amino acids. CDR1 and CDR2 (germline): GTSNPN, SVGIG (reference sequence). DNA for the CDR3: TGTGCCTGGAGTGGAGGGAGAGGGTACTATGGCTACACCTTC. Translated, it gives CAWSGGRGYYGYTF. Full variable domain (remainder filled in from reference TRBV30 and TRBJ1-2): SQTIHQWPATLVQPVGSPLSLECTVEGTSNPNLYWYRQAAGRGLQLLFYSVGIGQISSEVPQNLSASRPQDRQFILSSKKLLLSDSGFYLCAWSGGRGYYGYTFGSGTRLTVV.

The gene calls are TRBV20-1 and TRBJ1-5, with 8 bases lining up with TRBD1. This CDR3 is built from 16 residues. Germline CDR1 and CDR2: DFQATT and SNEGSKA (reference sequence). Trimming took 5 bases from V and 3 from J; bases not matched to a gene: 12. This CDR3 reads CSAHAGGSDDNQPQHF. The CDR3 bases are TGCAGTGCTCACGCAGGGGGCAGTGATGACAATCAGCCCCAGCATTTT.

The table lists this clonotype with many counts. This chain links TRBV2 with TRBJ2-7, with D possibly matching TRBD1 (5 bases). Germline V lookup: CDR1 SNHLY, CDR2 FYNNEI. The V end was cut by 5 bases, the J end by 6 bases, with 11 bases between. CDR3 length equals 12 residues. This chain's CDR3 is CASSFRRGEQYF. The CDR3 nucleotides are TGTGCCAGCAGTTTCAGAAGGGGCGAGCAGTACTTC.

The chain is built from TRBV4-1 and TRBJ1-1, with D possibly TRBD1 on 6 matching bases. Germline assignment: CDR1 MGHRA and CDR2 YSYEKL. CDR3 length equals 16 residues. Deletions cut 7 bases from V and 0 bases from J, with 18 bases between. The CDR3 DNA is TGCGCCAGCACTTATTCTTTTCGACAGGTGAACACTGAAGCTTTCTTT. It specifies CASTYSFRQVNTEAFF.

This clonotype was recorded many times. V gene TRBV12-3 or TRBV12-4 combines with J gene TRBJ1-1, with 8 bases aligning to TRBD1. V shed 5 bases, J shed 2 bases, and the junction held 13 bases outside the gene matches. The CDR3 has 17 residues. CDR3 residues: CASSPTGAFIANTEAFF. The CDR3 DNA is TGTGCCAGCAGTCCGACAGGGGCCTTCATAGCAAACACTGAAGCTTTCTTT.

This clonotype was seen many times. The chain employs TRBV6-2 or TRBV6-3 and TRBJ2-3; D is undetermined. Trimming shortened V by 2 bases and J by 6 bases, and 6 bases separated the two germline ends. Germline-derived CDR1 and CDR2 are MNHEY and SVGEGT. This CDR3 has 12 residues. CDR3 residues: CASSYPWDTQYF. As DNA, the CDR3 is TGTGCCAGCAGTTACCCCTGGGATACGCAGTATTTT.

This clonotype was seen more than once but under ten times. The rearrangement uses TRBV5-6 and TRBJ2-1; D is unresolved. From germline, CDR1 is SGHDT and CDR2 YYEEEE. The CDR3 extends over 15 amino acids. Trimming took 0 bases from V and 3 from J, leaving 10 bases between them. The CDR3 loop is CASSLGWTNYNEQFF. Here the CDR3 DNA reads TGTGCCAGCAGCTTGGGGTGGACCAACTACAATGAGCAGTTCTTC.

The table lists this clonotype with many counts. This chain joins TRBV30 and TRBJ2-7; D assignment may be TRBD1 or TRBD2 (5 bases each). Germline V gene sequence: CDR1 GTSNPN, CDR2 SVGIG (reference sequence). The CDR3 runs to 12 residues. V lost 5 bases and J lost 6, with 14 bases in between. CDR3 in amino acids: CAWCQGVSEQYF. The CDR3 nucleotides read TGTGCCTGGTGTCAGGGAGTGTCCGAGCAGTACTTC.